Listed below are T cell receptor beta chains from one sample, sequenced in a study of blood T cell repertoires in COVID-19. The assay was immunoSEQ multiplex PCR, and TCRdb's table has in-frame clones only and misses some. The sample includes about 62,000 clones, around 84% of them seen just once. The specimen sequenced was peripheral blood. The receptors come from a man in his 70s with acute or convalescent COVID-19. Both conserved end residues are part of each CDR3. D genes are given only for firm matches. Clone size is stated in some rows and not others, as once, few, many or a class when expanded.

DNA: TGTGCCAGCAGTTTCGGGACCGGGGGTAACACTGAAGCTTTCTTT
CDR3: CASSFGTGGNTEAFF
V: TRBV27
D: NA
J: TRBJ1-1
size: NA

DNA: TGTGCCAGCAGGGTGGGACTAGCGGGGTCCTACGAGCAGTACTTC
CDR3: CASRVGLAGSYEQYF
V: TRBV28
D: TRBD2
J: TRBJ2-7
size: NA

DNA: TGTGCCAGCAGTACCTCTAACTCTGGGGCCAACGTCCTGACTTTC
CDR3: CASSTSNSGANVLTF
V: TRBV6-5
D: NA
J: TRBJ2-6
size: NA

DNA: TGTGCCAGCAGCAGAATTAAGCGTTCCTACAATGAGCAGTTCTTC
CDR3: CASSRIKRSYNEQFF
V: TRBV7-2
D: NA
J: TRBJ2-1
size: NA

DNA: TGTGCCAGCAGTGGACAGACGAACACCGGGGAGCTGTTTTTT
CDR3: CASSGQTNTGELFF
V: TRBV6-4
D: NA
J: TRBJ2-2
size: NA

DNA: TGTGCCAGCAGTTTCCAAAGATGGGGGGGAGTGACCAATGAGCAGTTCTTC
CDR3: CASSFQRWGGVTNEQFF
V: TRBV27
D: TRBD2
J: TRBJ2-1
size: NA

DNA: TGTGCCAGCAGTTTATTTTTTCCCACAGGTGCAACTAATGAAAAACTGTTTTTT
CDR3: CASSLFFPTGATNEKLFF
V: TRBV27
D: NA
J: TRBJ1-4
size: NA

DNA: TGTGCCAGCAGCCAAGGTGAGGTTGCCACCGGGGAGCTGTTTTTT
CDR3: CASSQGEVATGELFF
V: TRBV3-1/TRBV3-2
D: NA
J: TRBJ2-2
size: NA

DNA: TGTGCCAGCAGTACCGGACTAGCGGTGAATGAGCAGTTCTTC
CDR3: CASSTGLAVNEQFF
V: TRBV25-1
D: TRBD2
J: TRBJ2-1
size: NA

DNA: TGTGCCAGCAGTGAAAGCGGAAATAGCAATCAGCCCCAGCATTTT
CDR3: CASSESGNSNQPQHF
V: TRBV6-1
D: NA
J: TRBJ1-5
size: few

DNA: TGTGCCAGCTTAGGGGGAGATCGGGACTATGGCTACACCTTC
CDR3: CASLGGDRDYGYTF
V: TRBV19
D: NA
J: TRBJ1-2
size: NA

DNA: TGTGCCACCACGGGACTAGCGGGGAGTGAGCAGTTCTTC
CDR3: CATTGLAGSEQFF
V: TRBV24-1
D: TRBD2
J: TRBJ2-1
size: NA

DNA: TGTGCCATCAGTCCCGGGACTAGGGGCACCGGGGAGCTGTTTTTT
CDR3: CAISPGTRGTGELFF
V: TRBV10-3
D: TRBD2
J: TRBJ2-2
size: NA

DNA: TGTGCCAGCAGCTTAGGAGCGGGCCTTTTCTCCTACGAGCAGTACTTC
CDR3: CASSLGAGLFSYEQYF
V: TRBV11-3
D: NA
J: TRBJ2-7
size: NA

DNA: TGTGCCAGCAGCCGGGCGACGGGACTAGCACGAAACGAGCAGTACTTC
CDR3: CASSRATGLARNEQYF
V: TRBV5-8
D: TRBD2
J: TRBJ2-7
size: NA

DNA: TGTGCCTGGAGCAAACAGGGAGGGGATGGCTACACCTTC
CDR3: CAWSKQGGDGYTF
V: TRBV30
D: NA
J: TRBJ1-2
size: NA

DNA: TGTGCCAGCAGCCTACCCGACGGTGTCCAGGTATCCCAGCATTTT
CDR3: CASSLPDGVQVSQHF
V: TRBV28
D: NA
J: TRBJ1-5
size: NA